Below are 19 T cell receptor beta chains sequenced from a single sample in a study of cytomegalovirus exposure and HLA in healthy donors. Sequencing used immunoSEQ multiplex PCR; TCRdb keeps in-frame clones, though not all of them. The table lists 120,000 or so clones, around 90% of them singletons. The sequencing sample was made of PBMCs. Receptor source: a woman under 30 in good health and CMV-seronegative.

The chain uses TRBV5-1 and TRBJ1-6; 9 positions agree with TRBD1. The CDR3 has 19 amino acids. V shed 4 bases and J 3 bases; nucleotides not matched to a gene: 14. In germline, CDR1 is SGHRS, CDR2 YFSETQ. The CDR3 DNA sequence: TGCGCCAGCAGCCCGACGGGACAGGGTTTCGATAACTATAATTCACCCCTCCACTTT. Protein product: CASSPTGQGFDNYNSPLHF. The full variable domain, its missing parts supplied by reference TRBV5-1 and TRBJ1-6, is KAGVTQTPRYLIKTRGQQVTLSCSPISGHRSVSWYQQTPGQGLQFLFEYFSETQRNKGNFPGRFSGRQFSNSRSEMNVSTLELGDSALYLCASSPTGQGFDNYNSPLHFGNGTRLTVT.

Points on this clone: The sample carries other DNA sequences with the same CDR3. The V and J genes are TRBV30 and TRBJ1-6, with TRBD1 matching 8 bases. The V and J ends lost 3 bases and 8 bases, in that order; junction bases with no gene match: 3. CDR1 and CDR2 from the germline V gene are GTSNPN and SVGIG (reference sequence). The CDR3 runs to 13 residues. The CDR3 DNA is TGTGCCTGGAGCCCGGACAGGGATTCACCCCTCCACTTT. Translated: CAWSPDRDSPLHF.

The V and J genes are TRBV15 and TRBJ2-1; maybe TRBD2 (6 bases). Trimming left V 1 base short and J 0 bases short, with 10 bases between. The CDR3 contains 16 residues. Per germline, CDR1 LNHNV and CDR2 YYDKDF (reference sequence). CDR3 loop: CATSRGAGSSYNEQFF. CDR3 in DNA: TGTGCCACCAGCAGAGGTGCGGGGAGCTCCTACAATGAGCAGTTCTTC.

The rearrangement joins TRBV30 to TRBJ1-4; maybe TRBD1 (6 bases). V lost 5 bases, J lost 0 bases, and 10 bases lay in between. The CDR3 consists of 14 residues. The V gene's germline CDR1 is GTSNPN and CDR2 SVGIG (reference sequence). The CDR3: CAWGQLATNEKLFF. DNA for the CDR3: TGTGCCTGGGGACAGCTTGCAACTAATGAAAAACTGTTTTTT.

This sequence joins TRBV4-3 and TRBJ2-2, with 8 bases identical to TRBD1. CDR1 is LGHNA, CDR2 YSLEER, per germline. The CDR3 is made up of 16 amino acids. V gave up 1 base and J gave up 1 base; unmatched junction bases: 2. CDR3 loop: CASSQGGTGNTGELFF. The CDR3 nucleotides are TGCGCCAGCAGCCAAGGCGGGACAGGGAACACCGGGGAGCTGTTTTTT.

This clone was counted between two and nine times. V usage is TRBV30 and J usage is TRBJ1-1; TRBD1 aligns across 7 bases. The CDR3 has 13 residues. Germline V gene lookup returns CDR1 GTSNPN and CDR2 SVGIG (reference sequence). The junction had 5 bases not matched to a gene; V was cut back by 2 bases and J by 5 bases. CDR3 residues: CAWSQEGATEAFF. In DNA form, the CDR3 reads TGTGCCTGGAGTCAGGAGGGGGCAACTGAAGCTTTCTTT.

The chain recombines TRBV2 with TRBJ2-5; TRBD1 aligns across 10 bases. The germline V gene has CDR1 SNHLY and CDR2 FYNNEI. This CDR3 has 15 residues. With 5 bases clipped from V and 4 bases from J, the junction kept 7 bases outside the gene matches. In DNA form, the CDR3 reads TGTGCCAGCAGTTCTCAGGGGACAGGGGCAGAGACCCAGTACTTC. Encoded protein: CASSSQGTGAETQYF.

J is TRBJ2-7 and V is TRBV28; 10 bases map to TRBD1. CDR1 and CDR2 from the germline V gene are MDHEN and SYDVKM. V was pared by 3 bases and J by 3 bases, with 5 bases of the junction left unmatched. The CDR3 is 15 amino acids. The chain's CDR3 is CASSFSGQGIYEQYF. DNA for the CDR3: TGTGCCAGCAGTTTCTCGGGACAGGGGATCTACGAGCAGTACTTC.

The rearrangement links TRBV11-3 to TRBJ1-2; the D gene is possibly TRBD1 (5 bases). CDR1 is SGHNT and CDR2 is YENEEA in the germline V gene. V lost 0 bases and J 2 bases, leaving 16 bases between the germline ends. The CDR3 runs 17 residues. CDR3 residues: CASSLDLSPDRNYGYTF. In DNA, the CDR3 is TGTGCCAGCAGCTTAGATTTATCCCCCGACAGAAACTATGGCTACACCTTC.

The chain is built from TRBV28 and TRBJ2-7; the D gene is possibly TRBD2 (6 bases). V was cut by 3 bases and J by 0 bases, with 18 bases left in between. The V gene's germline CDR1 is MDHEN and CDR2 SYDVKM. The CDR3 runs to 17 residues. CDR3 DNA: TGTGCCAGCAGTTTGGGAATGGAGGGGCGGATCTCCTACGAGCAGTACTTC. As protein: CASSLGMEGRISYEQYF.

The chain has TRBV10-2 and TRBJ2-3; no firm D call. Trimming left V 3 bases short and J 1 base short, with 8 bases between. Per germline, CDR1 WSHSY and CDR2 SAAADI. The CDR3 runs 14 residues. The CDR3 is CASSDRGRTDTQYF. DNA of the CDR3: TGCGCCAGCAGTGATCGCGGTCGCACAGATACGCAGTATTTT.

The gene calls are TRBV30 and TRBJ1-3, with TRBD1 matching over 7 bases. CDR3 length: 15 amino acids. From germline, CDR1 is GTSNPN and CDR2 SVGIG (reference sequence). V lost 0 bases and J lost 0; bases outside the gene matches: 2. The CDR3 region is CAWSVDRASGNTIYF. In DNA, the CDR3 is TGTGCCTGGAGTGTAGACAGGGCCTCTGGAAACACCATATATTTT.

J is TRBJ2-3 and V is TRBV2; no clear D gene. CDR1 is SNHLY, CDR2 FYNNEI, per germline. Deletions cut 3 bases from V and 4 bases from J, with 5 bases between. CDR3 length: 12 residues. CDR3 region: CASSEESDTQYF. CDR3 bases: TGTGCCAGCAGTGAGGAGTCAGATACGCAGTATTTT.

This sequence joins TRBV7-3 and TRBJ2-2, with TRBD2 identical over 7 bases. The V gene end was trimmed by 4 bases and the J gene end by 6 bases; junction bases not matched to a gene: 5. The CDR3 spans 14 residues. CDR1 is SGHTA, CDR2 FQGTGA, per germline. The CDR3 sequence: CASSSGLVAGELFF. DNA of the CDR3: TGTGCCAGCAGCTCAGGACTAGTGGCCGGGGAGCTGTTTTTT.

The chain has TRBV4-3 and TRBJ2-3, with 7 bases identical to TRBD2. With V trimmed by 0 bases and J by 1 base, 7 bases remained unmatched. Looked up from germline, CDR1 is LGHNA and CDR2 is YSLEER. The CDR3 loop spans 17 amino acids. The DNA of the CDR3 is TGCGCCAGCAGCCAAGATAGGCGGGAGTGGGGCACAGATACGCAGTATTTT. Translated: CASSQDRREWGTDTQYF.

This clone was counted a single time. The chain combines TRBV27 with TRBJ2-7; unclear D gene. The V gene lost 2 bases and the J gene lost 4 bases, with 12 bases spanning the gap. Germline CDR1 and CDR2: MNHEY and SMNVEV (reference sequence). There are 14 residues in the CDR3. The CDR3: CASSLVGDLYEQYF. Here the CDR3 DNA reads TGTGCCAGCAGTTTAGTAGGAGACCTTTACGAGCAGTACTTC.

The chain uses TRBV6-1 and TRBJ1-4; perhaps TRBD1 as D (6 bases). Germline values: CDR1 MNHNS, CDR2 SASEGT. V was pared by 5 bases and J by 6 bases, with 13 bases between. The CDR3 is 14 residues long. In nucleotides, the CDR3 is TGTGCCAGCAGTTTTACAGGGTTAGATGAAAAACTGTTTTTT. Translated: CASSFTGLDEKLFF.

The genes are TRBV28 and TRBJ1-5; 7 bases are a match to TRBD1. The germline gives CDR1 MDHEN, CDR2 SYDVKM. V shed 1 base, J shed 1 base, and the junction held 7 bases outside the gene matches. The CDR3 spans 17 residues. DNA of the CDR3: TGTGCCAGCAGTTTATTCCGGCCGGGACAGAGCAATCAGCCCCAGCATTTT. Protein sequence: CASSLFRPGQSNQPQHF. Variable domain in full (rest from reference TRBV28 and TRBJ1-5): DVKVTQSSRYLVKRTGEKVFLECVQDMDHENMFWYRQDPGLGLRLIYFSYDVKMKEKGDIPEGYSVSREKKERFSLILESASTNQTSMYLCASSLFRPGQSNQPQHFGDGTRLSIL.

The chain couples TRBV2 to TRBJ2-2; 11 bases fit TRBD1. This CDR3 has 16 amino acids. Germline CDR1 and CDR2: SNHLY and FYNNEI. The ends lost 10 bases at V and 7 bases at J; junction bases unmatched: 14. The CDR3: CATGQGAPGGGGELFF. The CDR3 coding sequence is TGTGCCACAGGACAGGGGGCTCCTGGGGGAGGCGGGGAGCTGTTTTTT.